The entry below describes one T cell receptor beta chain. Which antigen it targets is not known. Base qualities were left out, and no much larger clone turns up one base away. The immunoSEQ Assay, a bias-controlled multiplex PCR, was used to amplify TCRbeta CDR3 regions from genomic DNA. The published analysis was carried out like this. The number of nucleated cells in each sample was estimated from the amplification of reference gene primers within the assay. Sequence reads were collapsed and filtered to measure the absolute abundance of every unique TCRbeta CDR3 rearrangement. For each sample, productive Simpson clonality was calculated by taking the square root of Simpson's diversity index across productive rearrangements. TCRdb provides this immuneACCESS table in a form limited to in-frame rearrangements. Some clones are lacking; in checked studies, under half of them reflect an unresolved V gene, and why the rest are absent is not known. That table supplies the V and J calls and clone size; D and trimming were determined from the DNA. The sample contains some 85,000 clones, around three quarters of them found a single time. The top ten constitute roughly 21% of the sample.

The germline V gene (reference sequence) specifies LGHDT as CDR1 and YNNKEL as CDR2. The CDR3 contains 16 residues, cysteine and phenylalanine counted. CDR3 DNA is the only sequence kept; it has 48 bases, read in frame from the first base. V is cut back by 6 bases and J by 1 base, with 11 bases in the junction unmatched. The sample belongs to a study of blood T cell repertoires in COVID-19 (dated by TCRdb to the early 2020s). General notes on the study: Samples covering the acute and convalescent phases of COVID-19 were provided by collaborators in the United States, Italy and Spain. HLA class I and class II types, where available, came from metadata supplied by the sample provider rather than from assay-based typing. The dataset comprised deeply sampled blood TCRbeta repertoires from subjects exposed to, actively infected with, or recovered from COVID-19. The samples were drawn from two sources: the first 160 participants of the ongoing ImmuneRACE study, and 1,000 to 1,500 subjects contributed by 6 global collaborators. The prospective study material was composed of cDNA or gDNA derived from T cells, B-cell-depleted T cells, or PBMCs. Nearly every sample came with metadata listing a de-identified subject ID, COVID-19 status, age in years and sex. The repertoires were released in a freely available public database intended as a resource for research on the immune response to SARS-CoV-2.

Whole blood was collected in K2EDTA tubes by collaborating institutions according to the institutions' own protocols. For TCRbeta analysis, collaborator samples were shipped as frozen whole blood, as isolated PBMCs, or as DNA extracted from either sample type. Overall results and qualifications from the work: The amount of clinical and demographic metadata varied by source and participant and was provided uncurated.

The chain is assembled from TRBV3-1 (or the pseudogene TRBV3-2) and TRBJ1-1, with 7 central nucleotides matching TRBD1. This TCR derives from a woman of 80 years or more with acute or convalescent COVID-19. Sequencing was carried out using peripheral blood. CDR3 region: CASRPTGASGNTEAFF. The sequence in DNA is TGTGCCAGCAGACCTACAGGGGCCTCCGGGAACACTGAAGCTTTCTTT.